The clone carrying this TCR beta chain was seen only a few times. Its antigen is currently unknown. This CDR3 comprises 12 residues. Germline V gene lookup returns CDR1 DFQATT and CDR2 SNEGSKA (reference sequence). Trimming took 4 bases from V and 13 from J, leaving 17 bases between them. With template switching, a universal primer site was added, and the cDNA carried unique molecular identifiers. TCRdb re-derived calls from the 5' RACE reads in MiXCR, one entry per CDR3 protein. The repertoire includes roughly 1,500,000 distinct CDR3 sequences, under 35% of them detected once, and around 0.25% sits in the top ten. This sample was included in a study of identical twins. The study's findings and limits: The study reached conclusions through statistical analysis that was cross-sectional, not following the same donors. A lower insertion count was a feature of abundant cord blood beta clonotypes, with no such feature in memory repertoires. An excess of low generation probability was shown by twin-shared out-of-frame alpha sequences.

This chain uses TRBV20-1 with TRBJ2-4, with D tentatively TRBD1 or TRBD2 (5 bases each). The sequence derives from a newborn girl in good health. Sequencing input: cord blood. The chain's CDR3 is CSATPTGREQYF. The DNA for the CDR3 is TGCAGTGCTACTCCAACAGGAAGGGAGCAGTACTTC.